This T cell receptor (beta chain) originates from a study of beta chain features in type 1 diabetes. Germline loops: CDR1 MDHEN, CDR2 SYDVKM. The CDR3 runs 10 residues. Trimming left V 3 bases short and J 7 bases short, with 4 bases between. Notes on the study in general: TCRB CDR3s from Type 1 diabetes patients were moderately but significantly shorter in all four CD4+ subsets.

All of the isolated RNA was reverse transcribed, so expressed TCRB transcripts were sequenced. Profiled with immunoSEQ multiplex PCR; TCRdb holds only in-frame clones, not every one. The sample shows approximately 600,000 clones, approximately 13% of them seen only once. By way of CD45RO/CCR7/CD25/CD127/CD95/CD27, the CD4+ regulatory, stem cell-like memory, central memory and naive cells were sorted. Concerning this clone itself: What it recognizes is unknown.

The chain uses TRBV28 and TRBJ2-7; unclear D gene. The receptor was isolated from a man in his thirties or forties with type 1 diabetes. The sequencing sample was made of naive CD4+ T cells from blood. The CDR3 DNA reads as TGTGCCAGCAGTTTGGAAGAGCAGTACTTC. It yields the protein CASSLEEQYF.